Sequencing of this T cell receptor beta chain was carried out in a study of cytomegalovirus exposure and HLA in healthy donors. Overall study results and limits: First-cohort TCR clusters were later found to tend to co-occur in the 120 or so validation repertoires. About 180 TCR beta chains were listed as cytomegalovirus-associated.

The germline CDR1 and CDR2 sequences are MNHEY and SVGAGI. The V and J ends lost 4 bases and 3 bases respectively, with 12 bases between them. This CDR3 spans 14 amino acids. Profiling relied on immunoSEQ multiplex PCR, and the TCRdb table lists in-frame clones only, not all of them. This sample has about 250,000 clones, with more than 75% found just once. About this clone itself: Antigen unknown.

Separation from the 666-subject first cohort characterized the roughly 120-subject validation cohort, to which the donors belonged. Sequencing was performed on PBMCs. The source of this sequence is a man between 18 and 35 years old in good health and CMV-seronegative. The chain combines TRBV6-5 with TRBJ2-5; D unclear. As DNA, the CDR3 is TGTGCCAGCAGTTCCTACTACTCGAAAGAGACCCAGTACTTC. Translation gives CASSSYYSKETQYF.